These 12 T cell receptor beta chains share one sample of origin, sequenced in a study of CD8 T cells in ankylosing spondylitis. Broader study findings: Ankylosing spondylitis blood appeared to carry a characteristic TCR beta motif of under ten highly homologous variants.

A single record per CDR3 protein comes from TCRdb applying MiXCR to the 5' RACE reads. The table lists roughly 490,000 distinct CDR3 sequences, 5.3% of them singletons, with roughly 3.5% in the top ten. No cognate antigen is known for these TCRs. What was sequenced was blood, either unsorted or a sorted T cell fraction (not recorded which). Receptors were obtained from a male donor with ankylosing spondylitis.

On this clonotype itself: A read error likely explains this, since a far larger clone differs by one base. The chain is built from TRBV7-2 and TRBJ2-7; either TRBD1 or TRBD2 may fit D (6 bases each). The CDR3 contains 14 residues. Germline V gene sequence: CDR1 SGHTA, CDR2 FQGNSA. The CDR3 loop reads CGSSLGGGAYEQYF. The DNA of the CDR3 is TGTGGCAGCAGCTTAGGGGGAGGAGCCTACGAGCAGTACTTC. Looking up the rest from reference TRBV7-2 and TRBJ2-7 gives the full variable domain: GAGVSQSPSNKVTEKGKDVELRCDPISGHTALYWYRQSLGQGLEFLIYFQGNSAPDKSGLPSDRFSAERTGGSVSTLTIQRTQQEDSAVYLCGSSLGGGAYEQYFGPGTRLTVT.

This clonotype was detected ten times or more. The V call is TRBV7-9, the J call TRBJ2-1; TRBD2 aligns across 11 bases. This CDR3 has 14 residues. Germline V gives CDR1 SEHNR, CDR2 FQNEAQ (reference sequence). J gave up 7 bases and V 7 bases, and 6 bases lay outside the gene matches. The CDR3 DNA is TGTGCCAGCACCAGACTAGCGGGGAGGAATGAGCAGTTCTTC. This sequence encodes CASTRLAGRNEQFF.

Ten or more counts support this clonotype. This rearrangement joins TRBV12-3 or TRBV12-4 to TRBJ2-7; 7 bases map to TRBD1. CDR3 size: 12 residues. With V trimmed by 6 bases and J by 12 bases, 11 bases remained unmatched. CDR3 protein: CASSRTGTSPYF. CDR3 nucleotides: TGTGCCAGCAGCCGGACAGGTACTTCCCCGTACTTC.

This clonotype was seen repeatedly, ten times or more. The chain recombines TRBV10-3 with TRBJ1-5; 12 bases match TRBD1. There are 17 residues in the CDR3. Germline V lookup: CDR1 ENHRY, CDR2 SYGVKD. Germline trimming cut 10 bases from V and 2 bases from J; bases unmatched to any gene: 12. The CDR3 region has the DNA TGTGCCACCAGATCGGGACAGGGGGCATGGGGCAATCAGCCCCAGCATTTT. Its translation: CATRSGQGAWGNQPQHF.

This chain uses TRBV5-1 with TRBJ1-4; D remains unclear. Germline V CDR1 and CDR2: SGHRS, YFSETQ. Between the trimmed V and J ends, which lost 4 bases and 8 bases, there was a span of 15 bases. There are 14 residues in the CDR3. The CDR3 sequence: CASSDPAGEEKLFF. The CDR3 nucleotides read TGCGCCAGCAGCGACCCCGCAGGAGAGGAAAAACTGTTTTTT.

This clonotype was counted between two and nine times. This chain connects TRBV29-1 to TRBJ2-7; 7 bases map to TRBD1. The CDR3 is 14 residues long. With 3 bases clipped from V and 4 bases from J, the junction kept 9 bases outside the gene matches. Germline CDR1 reads SQVTM; CDR2 reads ANQGSEA. The CDR3 is CSVDSVAGGYEQYF. In DNA form, the CDR3 reads TGCAGCGTTGATTCGGTGGCAGGGGGTTACGAGCAGTACTTC.

This clonotype was seen many times. The chain uses TRBV4-3 and TRBJ2-1; 9 bases match TRBD1. CDR1 LGHNA and CDR2 YSLEER come from the germline V gene. V shed 4 bases, J shed 4 bases, and the junction held 8 bases outside the gene matches. The CDR3 runs 16 residues. CDR3 coding DNA: TGCGCCAGCAGCCGAATCACAGGGGGCTGGTACAATGAGCAGTTCTTC. This codes for CASSRITGGWYNEQFF.

This clonotype has at least ten counts. V and J are TRBV7-2 and TRBJ1-2, with 10 bases lining up with TRBD1. Trimming removed 5 bases from V and 6 bases from J; junction bases left unmatched: 9. Germline V CDR1 and CDR2: SGHTA, FQGNSA. The CDR3 is made up of 15 amino acids. The CDR3 protein is CASSLGLTGGDGYTF. The CDR3 DNA reads as TGTGCCAGCAGCCTAGGATTGACAGGGGGCGATGGCTACACCTTC.

There are many counts of this clonotype. This chain joins TRBV20-1 and TRBJ2-7, with 7 nucleotides matching TRBD2. Germline CDR1 DFQATT, CDR2 SNEGSKA (reference sequence). The ends lost 4 bases at V and 3 bases at J; junction bases unmatched: 3. This CDR3 region has 12 residues. This chain's CDR3 is CSAIGLGYEQYF. Here the CDR3 DNA reads TGCAGTGCTATAGGACTAGGCTACGAGCAGTACTTC.

The V gene is TRBV11-2, the J gene TRBJ2-1, with D perhaps TRBD1 (5 bases). The CDR3 has 14 residues. V lost 0 bases to trimming and J lost 8 bases, with 11 bases between them. The germline V gene has CDR1 SGHAT and CDR2 FQNNGV. CDR3 nucleotides: TGTGCCAGCAGCTTAGATCTGCAGGGATATGAGCAGTTCTTC. Translation gives CASSLDLQGYEQFF.

This clonotype was detected ten times or more. The chain has TRBV20-1 and TRBJ2-3; 11 nucleotides line up with TRBD2. V dropped 4 bases and J dropped 6; count of bases not matched to a gene: 6. The CDR3 contains 14 residues. Germline CDR1 DFQATT, CDR2 SNEGSKA (reference sequence). CDR3 loop: CSATVSGRADTQYF. CDR3 coding DNA: TGCAGTGCTACGGTTAGCGGGAGGGCTGATACGCAGTATTTT.

This clonotype was picked up many times. V is TRBV12-3 or TRBV12-4 and J is TRBJ1-2; possibly TRBD1 for D (6 bases). The length of the CDR3 is 12 residues. V gave up 9 bases and J gave up 4 bases, with 12 bases separating them. CDR3 DNA sequence: TGTGCCAGTGGGAGGGGGATCTATGGCTACACCTTC. It encodes CASGRGIYGYTF.